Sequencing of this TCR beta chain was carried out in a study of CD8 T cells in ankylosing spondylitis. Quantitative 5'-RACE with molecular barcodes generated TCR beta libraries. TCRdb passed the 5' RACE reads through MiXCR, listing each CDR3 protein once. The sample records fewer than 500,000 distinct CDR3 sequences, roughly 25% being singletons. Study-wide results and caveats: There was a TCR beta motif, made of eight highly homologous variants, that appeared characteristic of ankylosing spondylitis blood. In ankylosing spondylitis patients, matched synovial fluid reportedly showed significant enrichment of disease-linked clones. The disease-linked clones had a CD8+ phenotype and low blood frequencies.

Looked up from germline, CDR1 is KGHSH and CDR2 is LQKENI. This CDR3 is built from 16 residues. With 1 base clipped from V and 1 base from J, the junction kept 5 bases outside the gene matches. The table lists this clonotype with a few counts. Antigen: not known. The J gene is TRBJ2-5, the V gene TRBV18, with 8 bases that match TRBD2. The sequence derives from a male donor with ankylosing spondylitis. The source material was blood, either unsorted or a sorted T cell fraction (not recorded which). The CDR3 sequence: CASSPQSGSAQETQYF. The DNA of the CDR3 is TGTGCCAGCTCACCACAAAGCGGGAGCGCCCAAGAGACCCAGTACTTC.